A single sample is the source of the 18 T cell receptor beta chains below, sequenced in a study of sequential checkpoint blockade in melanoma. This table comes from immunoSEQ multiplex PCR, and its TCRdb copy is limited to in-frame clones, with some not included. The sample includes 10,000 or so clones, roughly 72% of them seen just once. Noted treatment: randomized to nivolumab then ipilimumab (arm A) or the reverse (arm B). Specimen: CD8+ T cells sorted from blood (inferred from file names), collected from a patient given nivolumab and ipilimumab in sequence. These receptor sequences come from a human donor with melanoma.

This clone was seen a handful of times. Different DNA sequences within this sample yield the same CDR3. This chain's CDR3 is CASSELAGGPETQYF. The CDR3 DNA sequence: TGTGCCAGCAGTGAACTAGCGGGAGGGCCAGAGACCCAGTACTTC. The J gene is TRBJ2-5, the V gene TRBV6-1; TRBD2 aligns across 12 bases. Germline assignment: CDR1 MNHNS and CDR2 SASEGT. V dropped 2 bases and J dropped 4; count of bases not matched to a gene: 2. CDR3 length: 15 amino acids.

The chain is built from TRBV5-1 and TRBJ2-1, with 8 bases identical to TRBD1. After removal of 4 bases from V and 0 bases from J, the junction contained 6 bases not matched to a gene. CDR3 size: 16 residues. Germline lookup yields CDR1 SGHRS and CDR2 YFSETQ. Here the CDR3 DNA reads TGCGCCAGCAGCACCGGGACAGGCCTCTCCTACAATGAGCAGTTCTTC. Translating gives CASSTGTGLSYNEQFF.

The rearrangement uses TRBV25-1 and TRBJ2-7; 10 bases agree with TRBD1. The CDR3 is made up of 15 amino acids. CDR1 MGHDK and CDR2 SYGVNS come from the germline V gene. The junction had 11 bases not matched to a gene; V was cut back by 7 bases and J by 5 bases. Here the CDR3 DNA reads TGTGCCAGCATGAACTCCGGGACAGGGGACCACGAGCAGTACTTC. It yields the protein CASMNSGTGDHEQYF.

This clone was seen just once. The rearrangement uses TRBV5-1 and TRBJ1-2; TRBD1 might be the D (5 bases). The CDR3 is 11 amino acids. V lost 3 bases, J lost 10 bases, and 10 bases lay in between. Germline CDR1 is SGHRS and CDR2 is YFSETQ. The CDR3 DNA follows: TGCGCCAGCAGCTGGGGCCTAGACTACACCTTC. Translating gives CASSWGLDYTF.

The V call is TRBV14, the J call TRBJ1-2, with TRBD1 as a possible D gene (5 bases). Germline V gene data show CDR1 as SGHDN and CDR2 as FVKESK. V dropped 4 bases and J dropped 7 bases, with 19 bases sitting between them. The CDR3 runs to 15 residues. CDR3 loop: CASSLLPGGMAGYTF. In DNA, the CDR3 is TGTGCCAGCAGCCTCTTACCCGGGGGGATGGCTGGCTACACCTTC.

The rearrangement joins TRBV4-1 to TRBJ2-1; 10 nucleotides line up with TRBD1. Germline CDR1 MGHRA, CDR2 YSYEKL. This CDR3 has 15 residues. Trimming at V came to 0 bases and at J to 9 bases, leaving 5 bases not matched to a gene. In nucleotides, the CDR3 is TGCGCCAGCAGCCAAGATCGACAGGGGGCGAGTGAGCAGTTCTTC. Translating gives CASSQDRQGASEQFF.

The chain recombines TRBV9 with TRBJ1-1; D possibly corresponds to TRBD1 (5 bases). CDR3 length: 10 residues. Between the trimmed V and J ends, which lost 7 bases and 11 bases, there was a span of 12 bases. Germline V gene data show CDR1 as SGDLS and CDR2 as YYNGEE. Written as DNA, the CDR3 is TGTGCCAGCGCGGGGGGGGAGGCTTTCTTT. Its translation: CASAGGEAFF.

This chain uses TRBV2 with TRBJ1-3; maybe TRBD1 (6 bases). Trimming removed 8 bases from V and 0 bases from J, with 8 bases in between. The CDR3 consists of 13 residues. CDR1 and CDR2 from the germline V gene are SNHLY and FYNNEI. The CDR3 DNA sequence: TGTGCCAGCCCGGACAGCTCTGGAAACACCATATATTTT. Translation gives CASPDSSGNTIYF. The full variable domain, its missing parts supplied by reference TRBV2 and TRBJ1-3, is EPEVTQTPSHQVTQMGQEVILRCVPISNHLYFYWYRQILGQKVEFLVSFYNNEISEKSEIFDDQFSVERPDGSNFTLKIRSTKLEDSAMYFCASPDSSGNTIYFGEGSWLTVV.

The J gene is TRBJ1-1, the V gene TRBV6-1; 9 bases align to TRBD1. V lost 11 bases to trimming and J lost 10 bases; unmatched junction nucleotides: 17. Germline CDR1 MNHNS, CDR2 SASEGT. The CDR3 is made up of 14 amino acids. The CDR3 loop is CAPVRWDREAGAFF. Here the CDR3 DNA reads TGTGCCCCCGTCCGTTGGGACAGGGAGGCGGGAGCTTTCTTT.

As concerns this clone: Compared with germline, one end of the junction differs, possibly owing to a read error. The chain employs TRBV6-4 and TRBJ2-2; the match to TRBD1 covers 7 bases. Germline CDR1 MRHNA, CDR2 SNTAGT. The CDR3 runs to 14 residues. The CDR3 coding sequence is TGTGCCAGCAGTGACACAGGGGACACCGGGGAGCCGTTTTTT. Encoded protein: CASSDTGDTGEPFF.

Here the CDR3 reads CASSSGIYRDRAADTEAFF. CDR3 nucleotide sequence: TGCGCCAGCAGCTCCGGGATTTATCGGGACAGGGCAGCGGACACTGAAGCTTTCTTT. V gene TRBV5-1 combines with J gene TRBJ1-1; 9 positions agree with TRBD1. V shed 3 bases, J shed 3 bases, and the junction held 18 bases outside the gene matches. Looked up from germline, CDR1 is SGHRS and CDR2 is YFSETQ. The CDR3 is made up of 19 amino acids.

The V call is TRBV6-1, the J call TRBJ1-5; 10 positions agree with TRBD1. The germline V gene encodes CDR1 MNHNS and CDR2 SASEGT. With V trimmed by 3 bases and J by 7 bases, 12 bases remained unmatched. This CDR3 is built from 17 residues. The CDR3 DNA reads TGTGCCAGCAGTGACGTACTAAGACAGGGGGCTTGGCAGCCCCAGCATTTT. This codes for CASSDVLRQGAWQPQHF.

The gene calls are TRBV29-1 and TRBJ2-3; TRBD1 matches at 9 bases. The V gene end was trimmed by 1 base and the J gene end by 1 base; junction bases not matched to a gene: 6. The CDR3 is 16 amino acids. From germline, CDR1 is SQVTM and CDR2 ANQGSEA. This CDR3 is CSVEGWRDRGTDTQYF. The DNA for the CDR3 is TGCAGCGTTGAAGGATGGAGGGACAGGGGCACAGATACGCAGTATTTT.

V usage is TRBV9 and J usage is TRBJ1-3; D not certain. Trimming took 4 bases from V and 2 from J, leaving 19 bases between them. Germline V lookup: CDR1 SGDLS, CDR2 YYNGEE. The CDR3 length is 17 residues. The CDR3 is CASSPRSGVVAGNTIYF. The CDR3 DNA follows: TGTGCCAGCAGCCCCCGCTCCGGGGTAGTTGCTGGAAACACCATATATTTT.

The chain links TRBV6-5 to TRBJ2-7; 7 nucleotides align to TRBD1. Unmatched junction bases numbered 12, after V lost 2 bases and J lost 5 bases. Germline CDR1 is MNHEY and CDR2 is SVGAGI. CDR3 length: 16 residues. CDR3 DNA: TGTGCCAGCAGTTACCTACCGGGGCAGGGGGAAAACGAGCAGTACTTC. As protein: CASSYLPGQGENEQYF.

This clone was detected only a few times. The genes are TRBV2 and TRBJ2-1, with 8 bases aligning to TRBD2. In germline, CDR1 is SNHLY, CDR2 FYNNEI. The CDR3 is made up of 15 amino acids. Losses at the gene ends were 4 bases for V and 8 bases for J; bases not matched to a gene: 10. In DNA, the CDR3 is TGTGCCAGCAGTGCCACGGGAGGGCCTAGGGATGAGCAGTTCTTC. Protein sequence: CASSATGGPRDEQFF. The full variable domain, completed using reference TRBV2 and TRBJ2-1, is EPEVTQTPSHQVTQMGQEVILRCVPISNHLYFYWYRQILGQKVEFLVSFYNNEISEKSEIFDDQFSVERPDGSNFTLKIRSTKLEDSAMYFCASSATGGPRDEQFFGPGTRLTVL.

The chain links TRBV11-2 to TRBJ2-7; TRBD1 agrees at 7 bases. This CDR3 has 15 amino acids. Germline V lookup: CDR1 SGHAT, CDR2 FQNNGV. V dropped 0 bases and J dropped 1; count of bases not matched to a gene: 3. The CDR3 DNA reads TGTGCCAGCAGCTTAGACAGGGGGTATTCCTACGAGCAGTACGTC. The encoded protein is CASSLDRGYSYEQYV.

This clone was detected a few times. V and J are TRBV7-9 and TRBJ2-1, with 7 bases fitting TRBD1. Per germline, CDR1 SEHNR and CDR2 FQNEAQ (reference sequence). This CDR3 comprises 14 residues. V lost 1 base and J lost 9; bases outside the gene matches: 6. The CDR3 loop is CASSLEDRWSEQFF. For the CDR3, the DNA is TGTGCCAGCAGCTTAGAGGACAGGTGGTCTGAGCAGTTCTTC.